The 7 T cell receptor beta chains below come from one sample, sequenced in a study of OX40 agonist ivuxolimab in advanced cancers. TCRdb's table, derived via immunoSEQ multiplex PCR, lists solely in-frame clones and lacks some. The data show tens of thousands of clones, roughly 82% seen once. The sample was CD4+ or CD8+ T cells sorted from blood, taken in a trial of the OX40 agonist ivuxolimab. Receptors were obtained from an adult with an advanced solid tumor such as melanoma, head and neck, liver or kidney cancer.

The chain uses TRBV10-2 and TRBJ1-1; D is undetermined. CDR1 WSHSY and CDR2 SAAADI come from the germline V gene. This CDR3 has 11 residues. V shed 2 bases and J shed 6 bases, with 4 bases lying between them. DNA of the CDR3: TGCGCCAGCAGTGAGAGGGCTGAAGCTTTCTTT. It encodes CASSERAEAFF.

This clone was observed a handful of times. The J gene is TRBJ1-5, the V gene TRBV18, with D maybe TRBD1 (5 bases). CDR1 is KGHSH, CDR2 LQKENI, per germline. The V end was cut by 3 bases, the J end by 3 bases, with 9 bases between. The CDR3 covers 14 residues. CDR3 nucleotides: TGTGCCAGCTCACCTACAGGTCTCAATCAGCCCCAGCATTTT. Encoded protein: CASSPTGLNQPQHF.

The chain links TRBV19 to TRBJ2-5, with 7 nucleotides matching TRBD2. The V segment lost 6 bases and the J segment 7 bases; nucleotides outside the gene matches: 8. CDR1 is LNHDA and CDR2 is SQIVND in the germline V gene (reference sequence). This CDR3 region has 13 residues. The CDR3 loop is CASSYQRGGTQYF. CDR3 nucleotides: TGTGCCAGTAGCTATCAGCGGGGAGGGACCCAGTACTTC.

This clone was recorded a few times. This chain links TRBV11-1 with TRBJ2-7, with 9 bases identical to TRBD2. This CDR3 region has 14 residues. Germline CDR1 is SGHAT and CDR2 is FQDESV (reference sequence). The J segment lost 4 bases and the V segment lost 0 bases, leaving 1 base of the junction unmatched. CDR3 region: CASSLASGRYEQYF. DNA for the CDR3: TGTGCCAGCAGCTTAGCTAGCGGGAGATACGAGCAGTACTTC.

The chain recombines TRBV5-4 with TRBJ2-7, with TRBD2 identical over 9 bases. Germline V gives CDR1 SGHNT, CDR2 YYREEE (reference sequence). The CDR3 spans 15 residues. The V and J ends lost 4 bases and 6 bases, in that order; junction bases with no gene match: 11. CDR3 in DNA: TGTGCCAGCAGCCTACGCGGGGGGGGCAGGGGCGAGCAGTACTTC. This encodes CASSLRGGGRGEQYF.

The rearrangement links TRBV28 to TRBJ1-2; D perhaps matches TRBD1 (5 bases). From germline, CDR1 is MDHEN and CDR2 SYDVKM. This CDR3 comprises 15 residues. Trimming took off 7 bases at V and 9 bases at J, with 24 bases between the two ends. The CDR3 region is CASTNQGRDAASYTF. CDR3 sequence (DNA): TGTGCCAGCACCAACCAAGGTAGGGACGCGGCGAGCTACACCTTC.

The chain joins TRBV11-2 to TRBJ2-2, with unresolved D. V gave up 1 base and J gave up 6 bases, with 6 bases separating them. The CDR3 has 13 amino acids. CDR1 is SGHAT, CDR2 FQNNGV, per germline. CDR3 sequence: CASSLAGSGELFF. DNA for the CDR3: TGTGCCAGCAGCTTAGCCGGGTCCGGGGAGCTGTTTTTT.